Listed below are T cell receptor beta chains from one sample, sequenced in a study of blood T cell repertoires in COVID-19. Only in-frame clones appear in the TCRdb table, and some are missing; sequencing was by immunoSEQ multiplex PCR. The profile shows some 260,000 clones, around 89% of them singletons. Sequencing was performed on PBMCs or T cells enriched from blood (not recorded which). The receptors shown here come from a man between 40 and 49 years old who had recovered from COVID-19. The CDR3 runs from the conserved cysteine through the conserved F or W. D genes are given only for firm matches. Rows may omit the clone size; those that give it use once, few, many or a size class.

>NA|TRBD1|TRBV18|TRBJ1-2
CASSPGTGSHYGYTF
TGTGCCAGCTCACCGGGGACAGGGTCTCACTATGGCTACACCTTC
>NA|NA|TRBV9|TRBJ2-1
CASSVATGGDEQFF
TGTGCCAGCAGCGTAGCTACAGGGGGGGATGAGCAGTTCTTC
>NA|TRBD1|TRBV7-6|TRBJ1-4
CASSLATGTVKYEKLFF
TGTGCCAGCAGCTTAGCGACAGGGACAGTCAAATACGAAAAACTGTTTTTT
>NA|TRBD2|TRBV24-1|TRBJ2-1
CATRGGSPGHNEQFF
TGTGCCACCAGGGGGGGGTCACCGGGCCACAATGAGCAGTTCTTC
>NA|TRBD2|TRBV13|TRBJ2-1
CASKLAGGLIFYNEQFF
TGTGCCAGCAAATTAGCGGGGGGGCTGATTTTCTACAATGAGCAGTTCTTC
>NA|NA|TRBV11-3|TRBJ1-2
CASSHDSNYGYTF
TGTGCCAGCAGCCACGACAGTAACTATGGCTACACCTTC
>NA|NA|TRBV6-5|TRBJ1-2
CASSYGDGQQNGYTF
TGTGCCAGCAGTTACGGGGACGGACAGCAAAATGGCTACACCTTC
>NA|NA|TRBV7-9|TRBJ1-4
CASSHSTNEKLFF
TGTGCCAGCAGCCATTCAACTAATGAAAAACTGTTTTTT
>NA|TRBD1|TRBV7-8|TRBJ2-1
CASSLGTGPFYNEQFF
TGTGCCAGCAGCTTAGGGACAGGGCCGTTCTACAATGAGCAGTTCTTC
>NA|TRBD1|TRBV10-1|TRBJ2-4
CASSRDRGRDIQYF
TGCGCCAGCAGTCGGGACAGGGGGCGAGACATTCAGTACTTC
>once|TRBD2|TRBV6-6|TRBJ2-1
CASTSLAGGYNEQFF
TGTGCCAGCACCTCCCTCGCGGGAGGGTACAATGAGCAGTTCTTC
>NA|TRBD1|TRBV9|TRBJ1-1
CASSGGQGWTEAFF
TGTGCCAGCAGCGGGGGACAGGGATGGACTGAAGCTTTCTTT
>NA|NA|TRBV6-5|TRBJ1-1
CASSRTDNTEAFF
TGTGCCAGCAGCCGGACAGACAACACTGAAGCTTTCTTT
>NA|NA|TRBV10-3|TRBJ1-5
CAISLGQYEDGNQPQHF
TGTGCCATCAGTTTGGGACAATACGAGGATGGCAATCAGCCCCAGCATTTT
>NA|NA|TRBV28|TRBJ2-1
CASSSLVYAYNEQFF
TGTGCCAGCAGCTCCCTAGTGTACGCCTACAATGAGCAGTTCTTC
>once|TRBD1|TRBV27|TRBJ1-4
CASSSGQGAWSGEKLFF
TGTGCCAGCAGTTCGGGACAGGGGGCTTGGTCGGGCGAAAAACTGTTTTTT
>NA|NA|TRBV30|TRBJ1-2
CAWTGVLITYGYTF
TGTGCCTGGACAGGGGTCCTGATTACCTATGGCTACACCTTC
>NA|NA|TRBV19|TRBJ1-3
CASSPYHSGNTIYF
TGTGCCAGTAGTCCCTACCACTCTGGAAACACCATATATTTT
>NA|NA|TRBV28|TRBJ1-5
CASSFVESSNQPQHF
TGTGCCAGCAGTTTCGTGGAGAGTAGCAATCAGCCCCAGCATTTT
>NA|TRBD1|TRBV5-1|TRBJ1-2
CASSLRRQGGDGYTF
TGCGCCAGCAGCCTACGTCGACAGGGCGGGGATGGCTACACCTTC
>once|NA|TRBV19|TRBJ2-7
CASSIEGQRGTSFEQYF
TGTGCCAGTAGTATAGAGGGTCAGAGGGGGACGAGTTTCGAGCAGTACTTC
>NA|NA|TRBV24-1|TRBJ2-7
CATSGTGSGLYEQYF
TGTGCCACCAGTGGCACCGGGTCCGGTTTATACGAGCAGTACTTC
>NA|NA|TRBV18|TRBJ1-2
CASSPEAATTARSNYGYTF
TGTGCCAGCTCACCAGAAGCGGCTACAACAGCTCGATCTAACTATGGCTACACCTTC
>NA|TRBD2|TRBV19|TRBJ2-3
CASFGGVVSGGRTRPVADTQYF
TGTGCCAGTTTCGGTGGTGTGGTGTCCGGGGGGAGGACGCGGCCGGTGGCAGATACGCAGTATTTT
>NA|NA|TRBV19|TRBJ1-1
CASSPGGAQGTEAFF
TGTGCCAGTAGCCCAGGCGGGGCACAAGGCACTGAAGCTTTCTTT
>NA|NA|TRBV7-3|TRBJ2-3
CASSLGGGRSTDTQYF
TGTGCCAGCAGCTTAGGAGGGGGCAGGAGCACAGATACGCAGTATTTT
>NA|TRBD1|TRBV7-3|TRBJ2-7
CASSLQQGPYEQYF
TGTGCCAGCAGCTTACAACAGGGGCCCTACGAGCAGTACTTC
>NA|TRBD2|TRBV29-1|TRBJ2-1
CSVLLAASGRQEQFF
TGCAGCGTTCTCTTAGCCGCTAGCGGGCGTCAAGAGCAGTTCTTC
>NA|NA|TRBV6-6|TRBJ1-1
CASSLKGGRGSEAFF
TGTGCCAGCAGCCTTAAGGGGGGGCGCGGGAGTGAAGCTTTCTTT
>NA|TRBD1|TRBV11-2|TRBJ2-7
CASSYGTGIYEQYF
TGTGCCAGCAGTTATGGGACAGGGATATACGAGCAGTACTTC
>NA|NA|TRBV9|TRBJ2-6
CASSARPGAQGANVLTF
TGTGCCAGCAGCGCCCGCCCTGGGGCGCAAGGGGCCAACGTCCTGACTTTC
>NA|NA|TRBV9|TRBJ1-1
CASSVAPGSTEAFF
TGTGCCAGCAGCGTAGCCCCCGGGAGCACTGAAGCTTTCTTT